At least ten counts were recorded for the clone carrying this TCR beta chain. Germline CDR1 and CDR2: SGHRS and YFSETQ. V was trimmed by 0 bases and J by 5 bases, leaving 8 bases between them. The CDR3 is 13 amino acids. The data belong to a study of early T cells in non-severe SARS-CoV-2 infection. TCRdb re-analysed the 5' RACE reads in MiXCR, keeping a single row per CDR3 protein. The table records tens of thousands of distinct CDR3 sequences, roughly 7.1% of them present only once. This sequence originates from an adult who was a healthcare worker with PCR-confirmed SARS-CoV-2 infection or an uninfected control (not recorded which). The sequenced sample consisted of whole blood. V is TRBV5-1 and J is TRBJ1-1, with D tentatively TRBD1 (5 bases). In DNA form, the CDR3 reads TGCGCCAGCAGCTTGGGACAGAGAACTGAAGCTTTCTTT. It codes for CASSLGQRTEAFF.